This TCR beta chain derives from a study of human T cells and chemical hapten exposure. J lost 7 bases, V lost 4 bases, and 5 bases had no gene match. Germline V gene data show CDR1 as KGHDR and CDR2 as SFDVKD. The CDR3 is 15 residues long. This clonotype showed up just a few times. Individual cDNA molecules in this library carried unique molecular identifiers. TCRdb itself ran the RACE reads through MiXCR, one entry per CDR3 protein. The sample has fewer than 200,000 distinct CDR3 sequences, 20% to 25% seen once; the top ten hold approximately 6.7%. Time point in this sample: patch test 1, 2 weeks after DPC sensitization. Treatment: therapeutic diphenylcyclopropenone sensitization with weekly scalp DPC. Total RNA was isolated from unfractionated whole blood.

The chain links TRBV24-1 to TRBJ2-1; 11 nucleotides line up with TRBD1. The input for sequencing was whole blood, taken in connection with sensitization to the hapten diphenylcyclopropenone (DPC). The clonotype comes from a woman aged 50 to 65 with alopecia areata. Some clones in this sample may be carry-over from other donors' samples. The CDR3 DNA sequence: TGTGCCACCAGTGACCGGACAGGGGGCGTGAATGAGCAGTTCTTC. Translating it yields CATSDRTGGVNEQFF.